Presented here are 23 T cell receptor beta chains from one specimen sequenced in a study of T cells in Graves' hyperthyroidism and ophthalmopathy. TCR beta CDR3 regions were amplified from RNA transcripts. When the TCR CDR3 underwent first-round RT-PCR, the HTBI primer set was used. One entry per CDR3 protein, called by TCRdb with MiXCR from the multiplex PCR reads. This table holds around 620,000 distinct CDR3 sequences, 15% to 20% found once. The sample was blood. The receptors were gathered from a woman between 25 and 40 years old with Graves' hyperthyroidism.

This clonotype was detected a few times. This CDR3 reads CASRPGEQYNSPLHF. CDR3 sequence (DNA): TGTGCCAGCAGACCCGGGGAGCAATATAATTCACCCCTCCACTTT. This chain links TRBV27 with TRBJ1-6; D unresolved. Trimming stripped 6 bases from V and 4 bases from J, with 13 bases between. The CDR3 length is 15 residues. CDR1 and CDR2 (germline): MNHEY, SMNVEV (reference sequence).

The DNA of the CDR3 is TGCAGTGCTAGACCAAGGAGGGGGCGAACTGAAAAACTGTTTTTT. This gives the protein CSARPRRGRTEKLFF. The V gene is TRBV20-1, the J gene TRBJ1-4; 7 positions match TRBD1. The J segment lost 7 bases and the V segment lost 2 bases, leaving 10 bases of the junction unmatched. The CDR3 totals 15 residues. Germline CDR1 is DFQATT and CDR2 is SNEGSKA (reference sequence).

This clonotype was seen many times. The CDR3 protein is CASSLNLASTDTQYF. The CDR3 coding sequence is TGTGCCAGCAGCCTGAACCTAGCTTCCACAGATACGCAGTATTTT. The chain recombines TRBV7-3 with TRBJ2-3; D might be TRBD2 (5 bases). The length of the CDR3 is 15 residues. The germline V gene encodes CDR1 SGHTA and CDR2 FQGTGA. V was trimmed by 5 bases and J by 2 bases, leaving 14 bases between them.

In this sample, this clonotype turned up many times. This chain uses TRBV6-5 with TRBJ1-5, with unresolved D. Trimming removed 2 bases at V and 0 bases at J, with 8 bases between. In germline, CDR1 is MNHEY, CDR2 SVGAGI. The CDR3 has 15 amino acids. CDR3 residues: CASSYNSYSNQPQHF. CDR3 bases: TGTGCCAGCAGTTACAACAGCTATAGCAATCAGCCCCAGCATTTT.

This clonotype was found a few times. The chain couples TRBV5-1 to TRBJ1-3; 7 bases agree with TRBD1. The ends lost 4 bases at V and 5 bases at J; junction bases unmatched: 12. CDR3 length: 16 residues. Germline V gene data show CDR1 as SGHRS and CDR2 as YFSETQ. CDR3 residues: CASSPSQGMARNTIYF. The CDR3 bases are TGCGCCAGCAGCCCGTCACAGGGGATGGCCCGAAACACCATATATTTT.

At least ten counts were recorded for this clonotype. The chain links TRBV7-2 to TRBJ1-2; D is uncertain. The germline gives CDR1 SGHTA, CDR2 FQGNSA. The CDR3 spans 13 residues. The V and J ends lost 1 base and 8 bases respectively, with 11 bases between them. This chain's CDR3 is CASSLELGRGYTF. For the CDR3, the DNA is TGTGCCAGCAGCTTAGAATTGGGTAGGGGCTACACCTTC.

Concerning this clonotype: This sequence may be a read error, since a much larger clone differs from it by one base. The chain combines TRBV20-1 with TRBJ2-1; D gene unclear. The CDR3 runs to 15 residues. Germline CDR1 reads DFQATT; CDR2 reads SNEGSKA (reference sequence). CDR3 sequence (DNA): TGCAGTGCTAGAGACCCCCGCGAGGCCTACTATGAGCAGTTCTTC. This encodes CSARDPREAYYEQFF.

As concerns this clonotype: A much larger clone differs by one base, so this may be a read error. This chain uses TRBV7-2 with TRBJ1-5, with D uncertain. CDR1 is SGHTA and CDR2 is FQGNSA in the germline V gene. The length of the CDR3 is 15 residues. The CDR3 region is CASSLAGWSNQPHHF. CDR3 in DNA: TGTGCCAGCAGCTTAGCAGGGTGGAGCAATCAGCCCCATCATTTT.

The chain joins TRBV20-1 to TRBJ1-6, with 7 nucleotides matching TRBD1. The ends lost 3 bases at V and 7 bases at J; junction bases unmatched: 9. CDR3 length: 15 amino acids. Germline assignment: CDR1 DFQATT and CDR2 SNEGSKA (reference sequence). The CDR3: CSASYLWDSNSPLHF. CDR3 nucleotides: TGCAGTGCTAGCTACCTCTGGGACAGCAATTCACCCCTCCACTTT.

This clonotype was seen at least ten times. An end of the junction does not agree with germline; a read error may underlie this. V is TRBV7-9 and J is TRBJ2-3; the match to TRBD2 covers 8 bases. Germline assignment: CDR1 SEHNR and CDR2 FQNEAQ (reference sequence). The CDR3 runs to 12 residues. CDR3 sequence reads: CAGSGSTDTQYF. The DNA for the CDR3 is TGTGCCGGCAGCGGGAGTACGGATACGCAGTATTTT.

The chain carries TRBV9 and TRBJ2-3; D might be TRBD2 (6 bases). From germline, CDR1 is SGDLS and CDR2 YYNGEE. V was pared by 1 base and J by 0 bases, with 9 bases between. The CDR3 has 15 amino acids. CDR3 in DNA: TGTGCCAGCAGCGTACGACTAGAGAGCACAGATACGCAGTATTTT. It specifies CASSVRLESTDTQYF.

The DNA of the CDR3 is TGTGCCAGCTCACCACCATGGGAGGTGGGATCACCCCTCCACTTT. Protein sequence: CASSPPWEVGSPLHF. The rearrangement links TRBV18 to TRBJ1-6, with unresolved D. With 0 bases removed from V and 10 bases from J, the gap between germline ends came to 13 bases. Looked up from germline, CDR1 is KGHSH and CDR2 is LQKENI. The CDR3 spans 15 residues.

The gene calls are TRBV12-3 or TRBV12-4 and TRBJ2-7; 11 positions match TRBD2. The CDR3 totals 15 residues. The ends lost 6 bases at V and 3 bases at J; junction bases unmatched: 7. The CDR3 reads CASRFRLAGHYEQYF. In DNA, the CDR3 is TGTGCCAGCAGATTCAGACTAGCGGGACACTACGAGCAGTACTTC.

There are many counts of this clonotype. Here the CDR3 DNA reads TGTGCCACCAGCAGAGATCGTGGCGGCTATGGCTACACCTTC. Amino acid sequence: CATSRDRGGYGYTF. This chain uses TRBV15 with TRBJ1-2; D gene uncertain. In germline, CDR1 is LNHNV, CDR2 YYDKDF (reference sequence). V lost 0 bases, J lost 4 bases, and 9 bases lay in between. The length of the CDR3 is 14 residues.

The rearrangement links TRBV29-1 to TRBJ2-5, with 8 bases lining up with TRBD1. Germline V gene lookup returns CDR1 SQVTM and CDR2 ANQGSEA. V gave up 7 bases and J gave up 5 bases; unmatched junction bases: 9. The CDR3 spans 13 residues. CDR3 in DNA: TGCAGCGCCCCTGTTGGACAGGGTGAGACCCAGTACTTC. Protein: CSAPVGQGETQYF.

Ten or more counts support this clonotype. V is TRBV7-3 and J is TRBJ1-1; possible D gene TRBD1, 6 bases. Germline V CDR1 and CDR2: SGHTA, FQGTGA. V lost 4 bases to trimming and J lost 1 base, with 10 bases between them. The CDR3 has 14 residues. This CDR3 reads CASSSGTTNTEAFF. The CDR3 DNA sequence: TGTGCCAGCAGCTCCGGGACAACGAACACTGAAGCTTTCTTT.

This clonotype was detected only a few times. A much larger clone differs by one base, so this may be a read error. The V call is TRBV7-9, the J call TRBJ2-1, with unresolved D. This CDR3 is 13 amino acids long. The germline gives CDR1 SEHNR, CDR2 FQNEAQ (reference sequence). Trimming cost V 4 bases and J 5 bases, with 9 bases left between them. CDR3 amino acids: CASSSTGNNEQFF. The CDR3 DNA reads as TGTGCCAGCAGCTCGACTGGTAACAATGAGCAGTTCTTC.

This chain uses TRBV11-2 with TRBJ2-5; 9 nucleotides match TRBD1. Germline CDR1 is SGHAT and CDR2 is FQNNGV. This CDR3 has 15 amino acids. The junction had 8 bases not matched to a gene; V was cut back by 5 bases and J by 4 bases. The CDR3: CASSRRTGAGETQYF. DNA for the CDR3: TGTGCCAGCAGCCGACGGACAGGGGCTGGAGAGACCCAGTACTTC.

The chain combines TRBV9 with TRBJ1-5; D is perhaps TRBD1 (5 bases). Looked up from germline, CDR1 is SGDLS and CDR2 is YYNGEE. The CDR3 sequence is 14 residues long. Trimming shortened V by 3 bases and J by 1 base, and 8 bases separated the two germline ends. The CDR3 is CASSAQGSNQPQHF. DNA for the CDR3: TGTGCCAGCAGCGCCCAGGGAAGCAATCAGCCCCAGCATTTT.

This clonotype has more than one count but fewer than ten. The rearrangement joins TRBV5-1 to TRBJ2-7; TRBD1 agrees at 7 bases. The CDR3 covers 19 residues. Germline CDR1 and CDR2: SGHRS and YFSETQ. Trimming took 4 bases from V and 0 from J; bases not matched to a gene: 19. CDR3: CASSGVRGLRASVSYEQYF. The CDR3 DNA reads TGCGCCAGCAGCGGTGTTAGGGGGCTTCGAGCGAGCGTCTCCTACGAGCAGTACTTC.

The sample holds many counts of this clonotype. This chain joins TRBV5-1 and TRBJ1-4; a weak D match, TRBD1 (5 bases). The V end was cut by 0 bases, the J end by 8 bases, with 17 bases between. Germline loops: CDR1 SGHRS, CDR2 YFSETQ. This CDR3 is built from 16 residues. The CDR3 coding sequence is TGCGCCAGCAGCTTGGATGGTGGGGGATTTGGGGAAAAACTGTTTTTT. This encodes CASSLDGGGFGEKLFF. Supplemented by reference TRBV5-1 and TRBJ1-4, the full variable domain reads KAGVTQTPRYLIKTRGQQVTLSCSPISGHRSVSWYQQTPGQGLQFLFEYFSETQRNKGNFPGRFSGRQFSNSRSEMNVSTLELGDSALYLCASSLDGGGFGEKLFFGSGTQLSVL.

This clonotype was detected a few times. The chain uses TRBV27 and TRBJ2-3; D gene uncertain. Germline CDR1 and CDR2: MNHEY and SMNVEV (reference sequence). This CDR3 is 13 amino acids long. Trimming took 3 bases from V and 4 from J, leaving 8 bases between them. The CDR3 sequence: CASSFRWADTQYF. DNA of the CDR3: TGTGCCAGCAGTTTTAGGTGGGCAGATACGCAGTATTTT.

In its sample, this clonotype was seen many times. The V gene is TRBV29-1, the J gene TRBJ1-5; D might be TRBD1 (6 bases). CDR1 is SQVTM and CDR2 is ANQGSEA in the germline V gene. The CDR3 covers 16 residues. With 6 bases removed from V and 2 bases from J, the gap between germline ends came to 20 bases. In nucleotides, the CDR3 is TGCAGCGTCTACCTACAGGGACCGATTGGCAATCAGCCCCAGCATTTT. Translated, it gives CSVYLQGPIGNQPQHF.